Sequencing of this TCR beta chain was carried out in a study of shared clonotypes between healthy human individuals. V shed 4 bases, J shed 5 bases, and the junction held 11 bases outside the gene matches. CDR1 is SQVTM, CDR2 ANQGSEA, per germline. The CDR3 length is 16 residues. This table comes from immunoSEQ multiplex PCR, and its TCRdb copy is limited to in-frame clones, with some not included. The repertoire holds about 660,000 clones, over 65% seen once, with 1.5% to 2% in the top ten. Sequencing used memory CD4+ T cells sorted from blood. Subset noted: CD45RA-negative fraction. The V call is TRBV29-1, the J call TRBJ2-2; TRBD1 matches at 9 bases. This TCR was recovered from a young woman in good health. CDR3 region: CSVGGTGRVGTGELFF. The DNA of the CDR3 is TGCAGCGTTGGGGGGACAGGGCGGGTAGGAACCGGGGAGCTGTTTTTT.